The T cell receptor (beta chain) under discussion was sequenced for a study of OX40 agonist ivuxolimab in advanced cancers. Profiling relied on immunoSEQ multiplex PCR, and the TCRdb table lists in-frame clones only, not all of them. The sample records about 120,000 clones, 93% being singletons. Germline values: CDR1 SGHTA, CDR2 FQGTGA. V gave up 1 base and J gave up 8 bases, with 6 bases separating them. This CDR3 spans 12 amino acids. The TCR sequence derives from an adult with an advanced solid tumor such as melanoma, head and neck, liver or kidney cancer. This material consisted of CD4+ or CD8+ T cells sorted from blood, taken in a trial of the OX40 agonist ivuxolimab. The rearrangement uses TRBV7-3 and TRBJ2-1; D unclear. CDR3 in amino acids: CASSLMTDEQFF. CDR3 DNA sequence: TGTGCCAGCAGCTTAATGACTGATGAGCAGTTCTTC. Full variable domain (missing parts from reference TRBV7-3 and TRBJ2-1): GAGVSQTPSNKVTEKGKYVELRCDPISGHTALYWYRQSLGQGPEFLIYFQGTGAADDSGLPNDRFFAVRPEGSVSTLKIQRTERGDSAVYLCASSLMTDEQFFGPGTRLTVL.